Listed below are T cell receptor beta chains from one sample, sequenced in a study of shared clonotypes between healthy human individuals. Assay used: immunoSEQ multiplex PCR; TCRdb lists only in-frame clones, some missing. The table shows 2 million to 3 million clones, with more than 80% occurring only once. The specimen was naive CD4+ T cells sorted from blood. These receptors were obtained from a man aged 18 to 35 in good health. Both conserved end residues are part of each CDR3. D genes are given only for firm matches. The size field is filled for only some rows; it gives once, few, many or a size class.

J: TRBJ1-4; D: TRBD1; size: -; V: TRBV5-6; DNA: TGTGCCAGCAGCACACAGGGGTTGGATGAAAAACTGTTTTTT; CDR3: CASSTQGLDEKLFF
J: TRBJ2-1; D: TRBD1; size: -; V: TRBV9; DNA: TGTGCCAGCAGCGCAAGACAGGGATACAATGAGCAGTTCTTC; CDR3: CASSARQGYNEQFF
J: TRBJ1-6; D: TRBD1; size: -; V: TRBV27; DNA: TGTGCCAGCGGGGAACAGGGGTTTGGTAATTCACCCCTCCACTTT; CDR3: CASGEQGFGNSPLHF
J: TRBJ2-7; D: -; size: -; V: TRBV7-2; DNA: TGTGCCAGCAGCCGAGACGGCTACGAGCAGTACTTC; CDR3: CASSRDGYEQYF
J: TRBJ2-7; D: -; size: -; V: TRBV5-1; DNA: TGCGCCAGCAACCCGGGACTGAACTCCTACGAGCAGTACTTC; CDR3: CASNPGLNSYEQYF
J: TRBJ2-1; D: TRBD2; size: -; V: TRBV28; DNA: TGTGCCAGCACTCGGGGGGGACTAGCGGGTCTAAATGAGCAGTTCTTC; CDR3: CASTRGGLAGLNEQFF
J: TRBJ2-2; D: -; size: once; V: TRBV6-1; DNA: TGTGCCAGCAGTGAACGCGAGGGCACCGGGGAGCTGTTTTTT; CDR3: CASSEREGTGELFF
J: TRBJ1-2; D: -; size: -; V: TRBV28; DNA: TGTGCCAGCAGTTTCAGATCAAGGCCCAGGATTGATTATGGCTACACCTTC; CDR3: CASSFRSRPRIDYGYTF
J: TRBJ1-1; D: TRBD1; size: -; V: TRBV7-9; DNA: TGTGCCAGCAGCTCACAGGGGGCTCGGACTGAAGCTTTCTTT; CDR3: CASSSQGARTEAFF
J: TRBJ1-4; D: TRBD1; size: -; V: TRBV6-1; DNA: TGTGCCAGCAGTGGGGGACAGGGGGCAGGTAATGAAAAACTGTTTTTT; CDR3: CASSGGQGAGNEKLFF
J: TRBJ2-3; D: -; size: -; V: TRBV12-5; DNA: TGTGCTAGTGGTTATTCGCTATCAACCGCCACAGATACGCAGTATTTT; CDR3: CASGYSLSTATDTQYF
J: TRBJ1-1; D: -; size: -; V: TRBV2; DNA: TGTGCCAGCAGTGAACTACCGAACACTGAAGCTTTCTTT; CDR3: CASSELPNTEAFF
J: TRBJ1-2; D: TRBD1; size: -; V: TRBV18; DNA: TGTGCCAGCTCATCGGACAGGGTTAACTATGGCTACACCTTC; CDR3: CASSSDRVNYGYTF
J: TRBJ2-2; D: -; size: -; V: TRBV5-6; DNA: TGTGCCAGCAGCTTCCGGACTCCACTTCCGCTATCGAACACCGGGGAGCTGTTTTTT; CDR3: CASSFRTPLPLSNTGELFF
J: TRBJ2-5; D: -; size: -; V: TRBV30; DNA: TGTGCCTGGAGTGAAAAAAAGACCCAGTACTTC; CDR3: CAWSEKKTQYF
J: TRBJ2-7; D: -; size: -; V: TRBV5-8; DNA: TGTGCCAGCAGCTTGTCGGGGCAGGGGAGGACCTACGAGCAGTACTTC; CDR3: CASSLSGQGRTYEQYF
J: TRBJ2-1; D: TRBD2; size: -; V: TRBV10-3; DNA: TGTGCCATCAGTGAGACTAGCGGGGGGGCCTCCTACAATGAGCAGTTCTTC; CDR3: CAISETSGGASYNEQFF
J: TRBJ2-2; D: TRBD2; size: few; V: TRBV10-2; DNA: TGCGCCAGCAGTGAGTGGGCGGGAGCGACCGGGGAGCTGTTTTTT; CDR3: CASSEWAGATGELFF
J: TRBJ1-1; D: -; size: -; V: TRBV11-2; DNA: TGTGCCAGCGCAGGACGGACCTACAACACTGAAGCTTTCTTT; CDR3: CASAGRTYNTEAFF
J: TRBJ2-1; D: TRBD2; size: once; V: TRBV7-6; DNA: TGTGCCAGCAGCCAGAGCGGGAGAGGGTTCAATGAGCAGTTCTTC; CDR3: CASSQSGRGFNEQFF
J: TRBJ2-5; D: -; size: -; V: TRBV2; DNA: TGTGCCAGCAGTGAAGAGGGGCTAGCCGCGGAGACCCAGTACTTC; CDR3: CASSEEGLAAETQYF
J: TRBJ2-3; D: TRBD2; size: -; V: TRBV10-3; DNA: TGTGCCATCAGTGGGACTAGTAGAGATACGCAGTATTTT; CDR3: CAISGTSRDTQYF
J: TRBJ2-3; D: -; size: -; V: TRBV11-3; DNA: TGTGCCAGCAGCTCCAAGGGTTCTAGCACAGATACGCAGTATTTT; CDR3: CASSSKGSSTDTQYF
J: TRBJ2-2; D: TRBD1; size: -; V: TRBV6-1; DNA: TGTGCCAGCAGCCCACAGGGGGCGGGCGGGGAGCTGTTTTTT; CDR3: CASSPQGAGGELFF
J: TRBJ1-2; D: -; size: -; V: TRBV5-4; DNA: TGTGCCAGCAGCGGCGACGGAATCTATGGCTACACCTTC; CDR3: CASSGDGIYGYTF
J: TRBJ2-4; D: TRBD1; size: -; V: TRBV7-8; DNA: TGTGCCAGCACCCCCGGGGCAGGGACAGGGGCAAACATTCAGTACTTC; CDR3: CASTPGAGTGANIQYF
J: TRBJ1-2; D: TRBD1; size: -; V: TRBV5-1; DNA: TGCGCCAGCAGCTTCACCGGACAGGGAAGGTCTACTAACTATGGCTACACCTTC; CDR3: CASSFTGQGRSTNYGYTF
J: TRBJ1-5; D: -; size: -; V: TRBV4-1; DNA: TGCGCCAGCAGCCAAGAACAACAGGGACAGCCCCAGCATTTT; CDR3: CASSQEQQGQPQHF
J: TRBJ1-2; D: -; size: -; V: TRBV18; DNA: TGTGCCAGCTCACCCCCAGCCTCCTATGGCTACACCTTC; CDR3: CASSPPASYGYTF
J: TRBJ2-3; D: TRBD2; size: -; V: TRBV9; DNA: TGTGCCAGCAGCGCTCAAGAGCGGGAGGGGAGTGATACGCAGTATTTT; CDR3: CASSAQEREGSDTQYF
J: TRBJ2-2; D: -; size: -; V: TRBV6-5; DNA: TGTGCCAGCAGAGTCCAGGGGATCGACACCGGGGAGCTGTTTTTT; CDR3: CASRVQGIDTGELFF
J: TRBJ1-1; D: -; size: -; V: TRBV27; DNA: TGTGCCAGCAGTTTCGGACCGGAAGCTGAAGCTTTCTTT; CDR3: CASSFGPEAEAFF
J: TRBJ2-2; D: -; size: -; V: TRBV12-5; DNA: TGTGCTAGTGGTTTGATCCATCCGAACACCGGGGAGCTGTTTTTT; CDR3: CASGLIHPNTGELFF
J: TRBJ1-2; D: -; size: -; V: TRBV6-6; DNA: TGTGCCAGCAGTCAGTCAAATAACTATGGCTACACCTTC; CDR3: CASSQSNNYGYTF
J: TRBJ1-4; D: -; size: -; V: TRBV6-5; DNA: TGTGCCAGCAGCAACGTGGAAGAAAAACTGTTTTTT; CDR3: CASSNVEEKLFF
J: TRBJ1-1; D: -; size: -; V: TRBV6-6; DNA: TGTGCCAGCAGACTACCTGGGGAAAGGGTTGAAGCTTTCTTT; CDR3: CASRLPGERVEAFF
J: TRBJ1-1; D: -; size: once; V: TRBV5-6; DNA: TGTGCCAGCAGCTTGGAGCCAGGGGAGAACACTGAAGCTTTCTTT; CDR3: CASSLEPGENTEAFF
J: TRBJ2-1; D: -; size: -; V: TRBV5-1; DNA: TGCGCCAGCAGAGGGGATTACAATGAGCAGTTCTTC; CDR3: CASRGDYNEQFF
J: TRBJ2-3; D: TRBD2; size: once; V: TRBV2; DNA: TGTGCCAGCAGCGGGGGGACTAGCTTTAGCACAGATACGCAGTATTTT; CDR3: CASSGGTSFSTDTQYF
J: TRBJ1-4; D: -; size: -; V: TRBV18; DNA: TGTGCCAGCTCACCCGGGTTTTATGAAAAACTGTTTTTT; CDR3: CASSPGFYEKLFF
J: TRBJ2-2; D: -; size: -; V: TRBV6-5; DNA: TGTGCCACCCGACGGTACCAGAACACCGGGGAGCTGTTTTTT; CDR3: CATRRYQNTGELFF
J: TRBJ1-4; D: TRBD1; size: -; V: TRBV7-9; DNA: TGTGCCAGCAGCCCGACAGGGGGTAATGAAAAACTGTTTTTT; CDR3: CASSPTGGNEKLFF
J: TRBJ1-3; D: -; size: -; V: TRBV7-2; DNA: TGTGCCAGCAGCCCGAGGCGCCTTCAAACAGGAAACACCATATATTTT; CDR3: CASSPRRLQTGNTIYF
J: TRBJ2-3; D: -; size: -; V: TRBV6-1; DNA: TGTGCCAGCAGTTCCGGCCTCCTCCCAGGGGATACGCAGTATTTT; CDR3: CASSSGLLPGDTQYF
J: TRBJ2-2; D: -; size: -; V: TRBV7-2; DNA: TGTGCCAGCAGCTTAGAGGCAGCGAGCGCGAACACCGGGGAGCTGTTTTTT; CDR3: CASSLEAASANTGELFF
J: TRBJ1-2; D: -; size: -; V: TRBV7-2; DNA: TGTGCCAGCAGAGGCGGCGGGGCGATTCTTGGCTACACCTTC; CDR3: CASRGGGAILGYTF
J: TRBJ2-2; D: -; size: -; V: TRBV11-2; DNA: TGTGCCAGCAGGCAGGACCGGGGTACACTGTCCGGGGAGCTGTTTTTT; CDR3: CASRQDRGTLSGELFF
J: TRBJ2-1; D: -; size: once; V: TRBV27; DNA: TGTGCCAGCAGCAGGTCCATCAATGAGCAGTTCTTC; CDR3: CASSRSINEQFF
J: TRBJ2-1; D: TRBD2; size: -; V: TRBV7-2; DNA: TGTGCGGGAGAGGCGGGAGTTGCATACAATGAGCAGTTCTTC; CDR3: CAGEAGVAYNEQFF
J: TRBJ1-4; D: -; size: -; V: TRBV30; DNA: TGTGCCTGGGGGGCTCTCCCCTATGAAAAACTGTTTTTT; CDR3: CAWGALPYEKLFF
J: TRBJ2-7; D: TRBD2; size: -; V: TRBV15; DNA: TGTGCCACCAGCAGAGGTATAGCGGGAGGAAAGTACGAGCAGTACTTC; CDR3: CATSRGIAGGKYEQYF
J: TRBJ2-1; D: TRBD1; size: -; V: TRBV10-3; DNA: TGTGCCATCAGTGAGTCGACAGGGGGCAATGAGCAGTTCTTC; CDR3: CAISESTGGNEQFF
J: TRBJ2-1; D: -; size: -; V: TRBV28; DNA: TGTGCCAGCACCATCTCGGTGGGGGCCGGGGAGCAGTTCTTC; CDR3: CASTISVGAGEQFF
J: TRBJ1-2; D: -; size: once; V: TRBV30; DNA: TGTGCCTGGAGCCCCGGGACGGGTGTGGGCTACACCTTC; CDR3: CAWSPGTGVGYTF